This T cell receptor (beta chain) was sequenced during a study of radiotherapy plus CTLA-4 blockade in lung cancer. About the research overall: Objective responses emerged in 18% of patients, and 31% attained disease control. General study findings and limits: Expansion in blood of tumor-derived TCR clones was seen after radiotherapy plus ipilimumab. Reported findings show early blood T cell clone dynamics, with interferon-beta, best predicted response.

A remark on this clone: The target antigen is unknown.

Here immunoSEQ multiplex PCR was the method, and the copy in TCRdb shows in-frame clones only, minus some. The repertoire holds more than 90,000 clones, with roughly 80% as singletons. Enrolled patients, whose metastatic non-small-cell lung cancer was chemo-refractory, received focal radiation plus CTLA-4 blockade with ipilimumab. V was trimmed by 3 bases and J by 0 bases, leaving 15 bases between them. The germline gives CDR1 SGHDT, CDR2 YYEEEE. CDR3 length: 17 amino acids. The clonotype originates from a human donor with non-small cell lung cancer who had a partial response to radiotherapy plus ipilimumab. Specimen: peripheral blood, collected from a patient treated with radiotherapy plus ipilimumab. The chain has TRBV5-6 and TRBJ1-4; D not certain. For the CDR3, the DNA is TGTGCCAGCAGCTCCACAGCCCGTCCTCCAACTAATGAAAAACTGTTTTTT. This translates into CASSSTARPPTNEKLFF.